This TCR beta chain stems from a study of CD8 T cells in Susac syndrome. Overall study results and limits: The relatively small number of individuals in the TCR sequencing and HLA analysis was acknowledged by the study.

A word on this clonotype: The antigen is undetermined.

Sequencing of TCR beta was carried out in blood CD8+ and CD4+ T cells. Negative isolation yielded the CD8+ and CD4+ T cells, while FACS enriched the TEMRA cells. RNA, at about 0.45 to 1 ug, was reverse transcribed with random hexamers. Amplification of TCR beta CDR3 across 54 Vbeta and 13 Jbeta was performed with immunoSEQ multiplex PCR. TCRdb reprocessed the immunoSEQ multiplex PCR reads via MiXCR and lists one record per CDR3 protein. The sample yields approximately 220,000 distinct CDR3 sequences, roughly 94% seen once. The receptor comes from a human donor with multiple sclerosis. The specimen was CD4+ T cells from PBMCs.

DNA of the CDR3: TGCGCCAGCAGCCAAAAGACAGAGATTGCCCGGACTGAAGCTTTCTTT. Translation: CASSQKTEIARTEAFF. The J gene is TRBJ1-1, the V gene TRBV4-1; the D gene is possibly TRBD1 (5 bases). CDR3 length equals 16 residues. Trimming left V 2 bases short and J 5 bases short, with 18 bases between. CDR1 is MGHRA and CDR2 is YSYEKL in the germline V gene.